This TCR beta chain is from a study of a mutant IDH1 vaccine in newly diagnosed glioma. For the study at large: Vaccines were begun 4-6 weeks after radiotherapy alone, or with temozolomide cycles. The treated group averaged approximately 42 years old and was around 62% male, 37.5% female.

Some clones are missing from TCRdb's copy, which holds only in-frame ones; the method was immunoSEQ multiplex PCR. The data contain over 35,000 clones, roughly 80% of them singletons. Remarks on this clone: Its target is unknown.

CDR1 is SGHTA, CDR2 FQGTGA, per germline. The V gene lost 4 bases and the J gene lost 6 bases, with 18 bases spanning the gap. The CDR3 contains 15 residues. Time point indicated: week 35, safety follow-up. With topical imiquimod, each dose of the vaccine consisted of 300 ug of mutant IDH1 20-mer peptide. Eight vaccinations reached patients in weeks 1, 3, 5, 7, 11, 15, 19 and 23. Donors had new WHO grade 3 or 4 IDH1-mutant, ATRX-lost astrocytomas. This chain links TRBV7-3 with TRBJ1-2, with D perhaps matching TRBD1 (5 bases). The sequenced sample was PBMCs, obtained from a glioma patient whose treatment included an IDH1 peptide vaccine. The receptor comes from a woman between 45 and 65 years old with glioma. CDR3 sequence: CASSSGHLGRDGYTF. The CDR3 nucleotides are TGTGCCAGCAGCTCCGGACACCTAGGTAGAGATGGCTACACCTTC.